A single sample is the source of the 4 T cell receptor beta chains below, sequenced in a study of neurological immune-mediated disorders. Regarding time point: longitudinal time-point 3. TCRdb passed the 5' RACE reads through MiXCR, listing each CDR3 protein once. Among roughly 100,000 distinct CDR3 sequences listed, less than 14% were seen once. The sequenced sample consisted of PBMCs. All receptors come from a female donor with HTLV-1-associated myelopathy (HAM/TSP).

This clonotype was picked up many times. This sequence joins TRBV12-3 or TRBV12-4 and TRBJ1-6, with D unclear. There are 13 residues in the CDR3. The V gene lost 5 bases and the J gene lost 9 bases, with 11 bases spanning the gap. In nucleotides, the CDR3 is TGTGCCAGCAGTGTAACTCCTTCTTCACCCCTCCACTTT. This sequence encodes CASSVTPSSPLHF.

This chain joins TRBV20-1 and TRBJ2-7, with D maybe TRBD2 (5 bases). V lost 0 bases and J lost 0, with 9 bases in between. The CDR3 totals 14 residues. From germline, CDR1 is DFQATT and CDR2 SNEGSKA (reference sequence). The CDR3 region has the DNA TGCAGTGCTAGAGACTACGGGGTCTCCTACGAGCAGTACTTC. It yields the protein CSARDYGVSYEQYF.

This clonotype was observed at least ten times. This chain connects TRBV20-1 to TRBJ2-1; TRBD1 matches 7 bases. With 3 bases clipped from V and 8 bases from J, the junction kept 7 bases outside the gene matches. The CDR3 is 13 residues long. Germline V gene lookup returns CDR1 DFQATT and CDR2 SNEGSKA (reference sequence). In nucleotides, the CDR3 is TGCAGTGCTAGCCGACAGGGTAAGGATGAGCAGTTCTTC. This sequence encodes CSASRQGKDEQFF.

This clonotype was counted at least ten times. The chain combines TRBV10-3 with TRBJ2-5, with TRBD1 matching over 9 bases. CDR3 length: 14 amino acids. CDR1 is ENHRY, CDR2 SYGVKD, per germline. V dropped 3 bases and J dropped 4; count of bases not matched to a gene: 3. DNA for the CDR3: TGTGCCATCAGTGAACACAGGGGGCGAGAGACCCAGTACTTC. Residues: CAISEHRGRETQYF.